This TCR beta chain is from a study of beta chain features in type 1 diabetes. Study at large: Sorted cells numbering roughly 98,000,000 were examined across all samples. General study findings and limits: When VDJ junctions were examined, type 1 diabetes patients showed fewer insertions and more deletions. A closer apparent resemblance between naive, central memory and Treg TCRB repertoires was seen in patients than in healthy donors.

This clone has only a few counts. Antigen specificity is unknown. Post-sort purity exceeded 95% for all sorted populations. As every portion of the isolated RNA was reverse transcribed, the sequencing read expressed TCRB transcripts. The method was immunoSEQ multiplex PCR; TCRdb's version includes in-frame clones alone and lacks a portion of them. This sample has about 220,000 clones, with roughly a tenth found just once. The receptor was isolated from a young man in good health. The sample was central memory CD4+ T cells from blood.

The DNA for the CDR3 is TGTGCCAGCAGCCAAGGGACTCGGGAGCAGTACTTC. Translation: CASSQGTREQYF. The chain couples TRBV5-4 to TRBJ2-7; perhaps TRBD2 as D (6 bases). CDR1 and CDR2 (germline): SGHNT, YYREEE (reference sequence). Trimming cost V 4 bases and J 7 bases, with 12 bases left between them. The CDR3 has 12 amino acids.